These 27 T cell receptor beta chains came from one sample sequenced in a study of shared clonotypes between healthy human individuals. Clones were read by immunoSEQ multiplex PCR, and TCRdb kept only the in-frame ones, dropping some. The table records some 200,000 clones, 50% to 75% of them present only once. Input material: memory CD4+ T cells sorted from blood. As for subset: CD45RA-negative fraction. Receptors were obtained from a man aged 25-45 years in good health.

The CDR3 spells CASSGLRTSGIYEQYF. The CDR3 nucleotides are TGTGCCAGCAGCGGACTCAGGACTAGCGGGATTTACGAGCAGTACTTC. The V and J genes are TRBV9 and TRBJ2-7; 12 bases are a match to TRBD2. The V gene's germline CDR1 is SGDLS and CDR2 YYNGEE. The CDR3 runs to 16 residues. V shed 3 bases and J 4 bases; nucleotides not matched to a gene: 8.

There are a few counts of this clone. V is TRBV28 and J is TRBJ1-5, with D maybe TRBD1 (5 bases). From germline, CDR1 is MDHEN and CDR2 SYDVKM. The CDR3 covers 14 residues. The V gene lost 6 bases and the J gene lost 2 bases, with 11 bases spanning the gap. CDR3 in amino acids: CASRGGGGNQPQHF. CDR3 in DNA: TGTGCCAGCAGGGGTGGGGGAGGCAATCAGCCCCAGCATTTT.

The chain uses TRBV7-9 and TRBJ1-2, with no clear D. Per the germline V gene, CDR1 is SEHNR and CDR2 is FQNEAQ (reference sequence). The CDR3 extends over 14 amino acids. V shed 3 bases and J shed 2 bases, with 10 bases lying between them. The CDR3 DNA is TGTGCCAGCAGCTTGAGAGTCGGAAACTATGGCTACACCTTC. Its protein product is CASSLRVGNYGYTF.

This CDR3 is CASSLIAGGRDEQYF. CDR3 DNA sequence: TGTGCCAGCAGCTTAATAGCGGGAGGACGAGACGAGCAGTACTTC. This rearrangement joins TRBV6-6 to TRBJ2-7; 10 positions match TRBD2. Germline values: CDR1 MNHNY, CDR2 SVGAGI (reference sequence). The CDR3 spans 15 residues. The ends lost 6 bases at V and 5 bases at J; junction bases unmatched: 10.

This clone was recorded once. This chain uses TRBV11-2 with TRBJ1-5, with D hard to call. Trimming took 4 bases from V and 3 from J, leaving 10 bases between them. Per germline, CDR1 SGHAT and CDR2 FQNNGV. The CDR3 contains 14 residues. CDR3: CASSSIAPNQPQHF. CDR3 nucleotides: TGTGCCAGCAGCTCCATAGCCCCCAATCAGCCCCAGCATTTT.

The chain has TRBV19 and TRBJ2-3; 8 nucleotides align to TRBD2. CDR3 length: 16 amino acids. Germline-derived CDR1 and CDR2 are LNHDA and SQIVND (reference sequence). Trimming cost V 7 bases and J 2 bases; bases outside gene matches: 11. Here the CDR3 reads CASTLLAGGPTDTQYF. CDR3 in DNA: TGTGCCAGTACTCTCCTGGCGGGGGGCCCCACAGATACGCAGTATTTT. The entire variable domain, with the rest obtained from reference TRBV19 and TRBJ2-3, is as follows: DGGITQSPKYLFRKEGQNVTLSCEQNLNHDAMYWYRQDPGQGLRLIYYSQIVNDFQKGDIAEGYSVSREKKESFPLTVTSAQKNPTAFYLCASTLLAGGPTDTQYFGPGTRLTVL.

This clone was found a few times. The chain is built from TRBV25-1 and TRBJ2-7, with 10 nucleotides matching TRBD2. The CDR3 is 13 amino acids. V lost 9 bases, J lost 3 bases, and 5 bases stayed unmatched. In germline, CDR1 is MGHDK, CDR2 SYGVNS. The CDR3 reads CASSGRWIYEQYF. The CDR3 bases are TGTGCCAGTAGCGGGAGGTGGATCTACGAGCAGTACTTC.

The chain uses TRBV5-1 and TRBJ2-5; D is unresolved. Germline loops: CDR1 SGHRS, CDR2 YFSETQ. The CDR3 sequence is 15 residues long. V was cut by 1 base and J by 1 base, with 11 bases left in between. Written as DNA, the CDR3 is TGCGCCAGCAGCTTGCAGCCAGATAGCCAAGAGACCCAGTACTTC. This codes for CASSLQPDSQETQYF.

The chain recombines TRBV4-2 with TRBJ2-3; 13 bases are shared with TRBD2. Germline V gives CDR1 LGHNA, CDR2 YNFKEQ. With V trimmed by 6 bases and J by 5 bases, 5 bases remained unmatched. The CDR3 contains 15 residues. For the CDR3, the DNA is TGTGCCAGCAGTAGGACTAGCGGGGGCAAAGATACGCAGTATTTT. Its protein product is CASSRTSGGKDTQYF.

CDR3 bases: TGTGCCAGCAGCTCGTTAGCGGGAGTAGCCTACAATGAGCAGTTCTTC. Amino acids: CASSSLAGVAYNEQFF. The J gene is TRBJ2-1, the V gene TRBV11-3; 9 bases are a match to TRBD2. Germline CDR1 and CDR2: SGHNT and YENEEA. The V and J ends lost 4 bases and 2 bases, in that order; junction bases with no gene match: 6. This CDR3 spans 16 amino acids.

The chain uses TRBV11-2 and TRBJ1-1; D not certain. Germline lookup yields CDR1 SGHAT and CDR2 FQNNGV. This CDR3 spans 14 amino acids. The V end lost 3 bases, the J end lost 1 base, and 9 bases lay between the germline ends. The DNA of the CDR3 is TGTGCCAGCAGCTTCCTTTTTAAGAACACTGAAGCTTTCTTT. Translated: CASSFLFKNTEAFF.

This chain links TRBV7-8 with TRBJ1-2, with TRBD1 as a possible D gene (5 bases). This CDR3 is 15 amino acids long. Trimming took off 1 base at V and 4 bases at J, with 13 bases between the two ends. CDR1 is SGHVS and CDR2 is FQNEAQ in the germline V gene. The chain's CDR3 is CASSLERGLGYGYTF. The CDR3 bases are TGTGCCAGCAGCTTAGAACGGGGCTTGGGCTATGGCTACACCTTC. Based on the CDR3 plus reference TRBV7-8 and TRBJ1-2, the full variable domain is GAGVSQSPRYKVAKRGQDVALRCDPISGHVSLFWYQQALGQGPEFLTYFQNEAQLDKSGLPSDRFFAERPEGSVSTLKIQRTQQEDSAVYLCASSLERGLGYGYTFGSGTRLTVV.

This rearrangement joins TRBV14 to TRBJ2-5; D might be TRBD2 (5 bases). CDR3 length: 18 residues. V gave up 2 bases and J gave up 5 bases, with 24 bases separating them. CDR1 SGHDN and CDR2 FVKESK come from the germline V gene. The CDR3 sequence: CASSQFGSSRGSLETQYF. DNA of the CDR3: TGTGCCAGCAGCCAATTCGGTTCATCACGGGGTTCTCTGGAGACCCAGTACTTC.

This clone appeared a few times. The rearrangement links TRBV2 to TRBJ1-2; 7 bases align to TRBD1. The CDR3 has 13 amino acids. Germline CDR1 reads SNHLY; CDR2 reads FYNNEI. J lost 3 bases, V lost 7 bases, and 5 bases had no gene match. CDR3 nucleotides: TGTGCCAGCACCGGACAGGAGGACTATGGCTACACCTTC. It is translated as CASTGQEDYGYTF.

The CDR3 spells CATKIGGPWQETQYF. CDR3 coding DNA: TGTGCCACCAAGATAGGTGGGCCATGGCAAGAGACCCAGTACTTC. The chain is built from TRBV6-5 and TRBJ2-5; no firm D call. The germline V gene has CDR1 MNHEY and CDR2 SVGAGI. The length of the CDR3 is 15 residues. Trimming removed 10 bases from V and 2 bases from J, with 20 bases in between.

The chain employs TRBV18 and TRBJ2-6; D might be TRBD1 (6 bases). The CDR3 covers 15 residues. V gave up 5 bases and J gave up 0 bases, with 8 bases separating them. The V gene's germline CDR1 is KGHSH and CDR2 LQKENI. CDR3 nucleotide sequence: TGTGCCAGCTCAACAGGGAGCTCTGGGGCCAACGTCCTGACTTTC. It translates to CASSTGSSGANVLTF. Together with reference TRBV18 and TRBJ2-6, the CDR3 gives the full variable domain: NAGVMQNPRHLVRRRGQEARLRCSPMKGHSHVYWYRQLPEEGLKFMVYLQKENIIDESGMPKERFSAEFPKEGPSILRIQQVVRGDSAAYFCASSTGSSGANVLTFGAGSRLTVL.

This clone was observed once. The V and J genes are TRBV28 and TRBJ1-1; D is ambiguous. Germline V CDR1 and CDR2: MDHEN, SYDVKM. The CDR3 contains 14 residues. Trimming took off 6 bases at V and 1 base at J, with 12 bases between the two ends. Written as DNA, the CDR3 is TGTGCCAGCAGACCACCCGTCCAGAACACTGAAGCTTTCTTT. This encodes CASRPPVQNTEAFF.

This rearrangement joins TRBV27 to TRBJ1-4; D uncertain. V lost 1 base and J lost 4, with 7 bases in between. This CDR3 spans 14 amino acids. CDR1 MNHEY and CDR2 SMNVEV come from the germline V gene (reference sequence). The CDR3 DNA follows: TGTGCCAGCAGTTTATACGGGAGTAATGAAAAACTGTTTTTT. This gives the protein CASSLYGSNEKLFF.

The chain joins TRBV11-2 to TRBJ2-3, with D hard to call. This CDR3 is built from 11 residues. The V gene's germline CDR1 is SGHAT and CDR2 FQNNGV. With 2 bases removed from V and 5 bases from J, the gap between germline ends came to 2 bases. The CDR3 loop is CASSLRDTQYF. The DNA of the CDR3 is TGTGCCAGCAGCTTAAGAGATACGCAGTATTTT.

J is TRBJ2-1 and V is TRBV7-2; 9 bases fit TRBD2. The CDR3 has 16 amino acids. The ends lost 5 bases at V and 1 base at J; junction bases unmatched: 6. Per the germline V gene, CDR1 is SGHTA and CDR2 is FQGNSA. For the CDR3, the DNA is TGTGCCAGCAGCCCATTTAGCGGGAGTTCCTACAATGAGCAGTTCTTC. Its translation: CASSPFSGSSYNEQFF.

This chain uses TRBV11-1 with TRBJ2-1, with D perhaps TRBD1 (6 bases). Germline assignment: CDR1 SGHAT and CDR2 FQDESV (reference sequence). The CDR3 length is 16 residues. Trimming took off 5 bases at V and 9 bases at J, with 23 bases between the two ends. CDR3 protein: CASSLWGKTGVVEQFF. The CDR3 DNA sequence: TGTGCCAGCAGCCTATGGGGGAAGACAGGTGTGGTTGAGCAGTTCTTC. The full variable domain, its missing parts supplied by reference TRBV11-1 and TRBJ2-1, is EAEVAQSPRYKITEKSQAVAFWCDPISGHATLYWYRQILGQGPELLVQFQDESVVDDSQLPKDRFSAERLKGVDSTLKIQPAELGDSAMYLCASSLWGKTGVVEQFFGPGTRLTVL.

CDR3 nucleotide sequence: TGTGCCAGCAGTGAAGAGAGGGTAGATACTGAAGCTTTCTTT. It is translated as CASSEERVDTEAFF. The V gene is TRBV2, the J gene TRBJ1-1; D uncertain. Germline CDR1 SNHLY, CDR2 FYNNEI. The CDR3 has 14 amino acids. Trimming took off 1 base at V and 5 bases at J, with 11 bases between the two ends.

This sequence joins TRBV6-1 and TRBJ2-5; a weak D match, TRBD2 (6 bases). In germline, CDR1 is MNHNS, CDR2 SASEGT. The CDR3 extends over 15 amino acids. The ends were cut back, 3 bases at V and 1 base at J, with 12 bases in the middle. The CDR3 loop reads CASSDFGRGQETQYF. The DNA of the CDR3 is TGTGCCAGCAGTGATTTTGGGCGGGGCCAAGAGACCCAGTACTTC.

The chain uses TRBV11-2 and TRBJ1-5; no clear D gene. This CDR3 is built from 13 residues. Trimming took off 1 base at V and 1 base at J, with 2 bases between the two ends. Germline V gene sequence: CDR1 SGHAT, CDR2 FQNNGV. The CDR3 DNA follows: TGTGCCAGCAGCTTAGCCAGCAATCAGCCCCAGCATTTT. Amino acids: CASSLASNQPQHF. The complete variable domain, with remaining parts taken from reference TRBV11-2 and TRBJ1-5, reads EAGVAQSPRYKIIEKRQSVAFWCNPISGHATLYWYQQILGQGPKLLIQFQNNGVVDDSQLPKDRFSAERLKGVDSTLKIQPAKLEDSAVYLCASSLASNQPQHFGDGTRLSIL.

Here the CDR3 reads CASSFDRGGYGYTF. The DNA of the CDR3 is TGTGCCAGCAGCTTTGACAGGGGCGGCTATGGCTACACCTTC. The genes are TRBV7-3 and TRBJ1-2; 8 bases align to TRBD1. The ends lost 3 bases at V and 4 bases at J; junction bases unmatched: 4. The CDR3 extends over 14 amino acids. CDR1 is SGHTA and CDR2 is FQGTGA in the germline V gene.

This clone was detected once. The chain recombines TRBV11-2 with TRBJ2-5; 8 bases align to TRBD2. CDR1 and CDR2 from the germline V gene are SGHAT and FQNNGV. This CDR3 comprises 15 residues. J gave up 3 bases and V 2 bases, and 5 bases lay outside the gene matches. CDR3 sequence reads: CASSLYTSGKETQYF. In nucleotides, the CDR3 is TGTGCCAGCAGCTTATACACTAGCGGTAAAGAGACCCAGTACTTC.

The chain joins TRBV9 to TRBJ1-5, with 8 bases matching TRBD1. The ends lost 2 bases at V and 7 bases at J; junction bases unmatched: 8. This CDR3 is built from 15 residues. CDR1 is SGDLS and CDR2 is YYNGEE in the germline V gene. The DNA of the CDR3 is TGTGCCAGCAGCGTCGGCGGGGGGACAGGCCAGCCCCAGCATTTT. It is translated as CASSVGGGTGQPQHF. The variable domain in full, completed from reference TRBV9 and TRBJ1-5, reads DSGVTQTPKHLITATGQRVTLRCSPRSGDLSVYWYQQSLDQGLQFLIQYYNGEERAKGNILERFSAQQFPDLHSELNLSSLELGDSALYFCASSVGGGTGQPQHFGDGTRLSIL.